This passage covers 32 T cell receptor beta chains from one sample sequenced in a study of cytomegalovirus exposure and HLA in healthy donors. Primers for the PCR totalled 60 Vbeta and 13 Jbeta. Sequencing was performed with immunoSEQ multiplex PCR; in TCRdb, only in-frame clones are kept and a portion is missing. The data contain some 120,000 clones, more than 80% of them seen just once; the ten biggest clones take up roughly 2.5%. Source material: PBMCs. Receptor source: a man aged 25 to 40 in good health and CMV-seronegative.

CDR3 sequence (DNA): TGTGCCAGCAGTCCGGGGGAGAACACTGAAGCTTTCTTT. The encoded protein is CASSPGENTEAFF. The gene calls are TRBV6-4 and TRBJ1-1, with a weak D call TRBD1 (5 bases). Germline V lookup: CDR1 MRHNA, CDR2 SNTAGT. The V end was cut by 5 bases, the J end by 1 base, with 8 bases between. There are 13 residues in the CDR3.

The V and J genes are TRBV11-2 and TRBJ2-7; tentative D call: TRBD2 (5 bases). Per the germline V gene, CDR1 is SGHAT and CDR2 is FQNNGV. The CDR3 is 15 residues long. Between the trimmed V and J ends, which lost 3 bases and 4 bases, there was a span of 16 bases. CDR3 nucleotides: TGTGCCAGCAGCTTGAGCCCGATGGTAGCGTACGAGCAGTACTTC. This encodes CASSLSPMVAYEQYF.

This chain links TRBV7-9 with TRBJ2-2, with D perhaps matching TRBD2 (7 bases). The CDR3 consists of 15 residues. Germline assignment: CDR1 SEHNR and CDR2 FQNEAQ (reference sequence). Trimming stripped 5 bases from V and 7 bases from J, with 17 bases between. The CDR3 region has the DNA TGTGCCAGCAGCACAGGGTCGGGGGACTACGGGGAGCTGTTTTTT. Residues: CASSTGSGDYGELFF.

The CDR3 loop reads CSVEDERDRRLRGYTF. In nucleotides, the CDR3 is TGCAGCGTTGAAGATGAACGGGACAGGAGACTCCGCGGCTACACCTTC. The chain recombines TRBV29-1 with TRBJ1-2; 8 bases are a match to TRBD1. This CDR3 spans 16 amino acids. Trimming cost V 0 bases and J 8 bases; bases outside gene matches: 14. Germline-derived CDR1 and CDR2 are SQVTM and ANQGSEA.

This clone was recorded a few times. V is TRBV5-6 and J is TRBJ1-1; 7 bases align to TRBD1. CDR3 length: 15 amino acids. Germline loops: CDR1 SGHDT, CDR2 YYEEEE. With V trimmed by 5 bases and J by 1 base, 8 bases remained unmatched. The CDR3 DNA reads TGTGCCAGCAGTTTCTTGGACAGGAAGAACACTGAAGCTTTCTTT. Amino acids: CASSFLDRKNTEAFF.

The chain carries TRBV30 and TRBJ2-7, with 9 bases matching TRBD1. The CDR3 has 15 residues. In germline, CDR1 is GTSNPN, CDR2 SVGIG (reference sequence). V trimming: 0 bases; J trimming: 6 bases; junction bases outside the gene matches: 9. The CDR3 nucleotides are TGTGCCTGGAGTGTAGGAGGACAGGGGTCCGGCGAGCAGTACTTC. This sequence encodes CAWSVGGQGSGEQYF.

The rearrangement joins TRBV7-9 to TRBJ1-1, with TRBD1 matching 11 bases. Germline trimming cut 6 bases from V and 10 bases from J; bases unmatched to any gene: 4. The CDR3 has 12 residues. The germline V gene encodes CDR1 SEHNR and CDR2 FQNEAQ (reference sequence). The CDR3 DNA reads TGTGCCAGCAGGGGACAGGGGGGAGGAGCTTTCTTT. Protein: CASRGQGGGAFF.

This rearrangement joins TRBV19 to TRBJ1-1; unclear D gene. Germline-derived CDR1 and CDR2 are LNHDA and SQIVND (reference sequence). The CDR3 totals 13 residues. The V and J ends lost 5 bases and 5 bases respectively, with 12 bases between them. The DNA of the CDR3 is TGTGCCAGTAGTGACAATCCCCGGACTGAAGCTTTCTTT. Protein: CASSDNPRTEAFF.

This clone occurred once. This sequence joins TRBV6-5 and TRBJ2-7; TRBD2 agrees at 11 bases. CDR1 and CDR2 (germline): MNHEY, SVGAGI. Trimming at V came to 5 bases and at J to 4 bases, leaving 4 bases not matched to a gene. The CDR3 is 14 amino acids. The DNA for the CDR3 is TGTGCCAGCAGTAGTAGCGGGGGGGGATACGAGCAGTACTTC. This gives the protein CASSSSGGGYEQYF.

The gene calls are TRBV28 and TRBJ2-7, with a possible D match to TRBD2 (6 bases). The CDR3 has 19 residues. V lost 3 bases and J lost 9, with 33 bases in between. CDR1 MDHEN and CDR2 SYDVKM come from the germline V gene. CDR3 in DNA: TGTGCCAGCAGTTTGCGGGACTGGGATCTCCTACGAGCAGTAATGGGGCAGTACTTC. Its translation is CASSLRDWDLLRAVMGQYF.

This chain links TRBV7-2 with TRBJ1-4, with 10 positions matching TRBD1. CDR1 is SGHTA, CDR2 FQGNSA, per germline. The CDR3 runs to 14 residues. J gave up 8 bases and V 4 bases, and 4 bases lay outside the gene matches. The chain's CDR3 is CASSSRTGGEKLFF. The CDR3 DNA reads TGTGCCAGCAGCTCTAGGACAGGGGGAGAAAAACTGTTTTTT. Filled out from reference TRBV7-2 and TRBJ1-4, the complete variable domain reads GAGVSQSPSNKVTEKGKDVELRCDPISGHTALYWYRQSLGQGLEFLIYFQGNSAPDKSGLPSDRFSAERTGGSVSTLTIQRTQQEDSAVYLCASSSRTGGEKLFFGSGTQLSVL.

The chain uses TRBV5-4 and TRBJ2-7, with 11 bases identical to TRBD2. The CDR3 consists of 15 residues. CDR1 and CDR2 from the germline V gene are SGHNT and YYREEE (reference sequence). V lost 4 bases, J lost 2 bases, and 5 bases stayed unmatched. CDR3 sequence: CASSPGTSGTYEQYF. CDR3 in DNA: TGTGCCAGCAGCCCGGGGACTAGCGGCACCTACGAGCAGTACTTC.

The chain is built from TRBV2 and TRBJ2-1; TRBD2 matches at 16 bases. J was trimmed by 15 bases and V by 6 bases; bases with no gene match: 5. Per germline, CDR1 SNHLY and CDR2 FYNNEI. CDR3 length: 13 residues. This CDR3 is CASRPGLAGGGFF. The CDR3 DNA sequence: TGTGCCAGCAGACCGGGACTAGCGGGAGGGGGGTTCTTC.

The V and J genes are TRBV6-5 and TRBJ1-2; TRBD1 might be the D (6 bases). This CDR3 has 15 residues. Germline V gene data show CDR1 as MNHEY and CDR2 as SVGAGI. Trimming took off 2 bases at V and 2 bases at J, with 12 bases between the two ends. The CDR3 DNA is TGTGCCAGCAGTTACGGGGACACAGGGAACTATGGCTACACCTTC. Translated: CASSYGDTGNYGYTF.

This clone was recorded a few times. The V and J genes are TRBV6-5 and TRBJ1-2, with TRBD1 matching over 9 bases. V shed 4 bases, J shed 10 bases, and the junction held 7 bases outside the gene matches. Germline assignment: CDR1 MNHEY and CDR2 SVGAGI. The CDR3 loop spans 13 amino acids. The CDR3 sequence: CASSSRDRATYTF. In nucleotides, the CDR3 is TGTGCCAGCAGTTCCCGGGACAGGGCGACCTACACCTTC.

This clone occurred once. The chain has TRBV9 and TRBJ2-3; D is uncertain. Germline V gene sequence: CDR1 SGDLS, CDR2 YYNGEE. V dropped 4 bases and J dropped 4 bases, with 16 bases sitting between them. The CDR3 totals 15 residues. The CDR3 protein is CASSFSVVPSDTQYF. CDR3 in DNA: TGTGCCAGCAGCTTCAGCGTGGTGCCTTCAGATACGCAGTATTTT.

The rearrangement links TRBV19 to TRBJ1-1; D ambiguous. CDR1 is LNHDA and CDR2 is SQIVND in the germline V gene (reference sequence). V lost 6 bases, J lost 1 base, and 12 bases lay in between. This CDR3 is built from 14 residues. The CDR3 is CASSNNNANTEAFF. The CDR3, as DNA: TGTGCCAGTAGCAACAACAACGCGAACACTGAAGCTTTCTTT.

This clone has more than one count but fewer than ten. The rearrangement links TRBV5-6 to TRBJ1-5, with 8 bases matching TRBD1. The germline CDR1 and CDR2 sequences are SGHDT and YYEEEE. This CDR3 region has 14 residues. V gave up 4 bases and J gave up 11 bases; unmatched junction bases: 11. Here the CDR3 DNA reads TGTGCCAGCAGCCGGGACAGGTCCGTGGGGACCCAGCATTTT. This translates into CASSRDRSVGTQHF.

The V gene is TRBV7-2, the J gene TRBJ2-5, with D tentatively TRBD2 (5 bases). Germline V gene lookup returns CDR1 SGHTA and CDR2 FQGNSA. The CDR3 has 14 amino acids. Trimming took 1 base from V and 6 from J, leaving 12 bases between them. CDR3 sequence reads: CASSLVGRGKTQYF. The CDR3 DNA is TGTGCCAGCAGCTTAGTGGGTCGGGGAAAGACCCAGTACTTC. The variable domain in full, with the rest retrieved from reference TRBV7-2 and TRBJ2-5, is GAGVSQSPSNKVTEKGKDVELRCDPISGHTALYWYRQSLGQGLEFLIYFQGNSAPDKSGLPSDRFSAERTGGSVSTLTIQRTQQEDSAVYLCASSLVGRGKTQYFGPGTRLLVL.

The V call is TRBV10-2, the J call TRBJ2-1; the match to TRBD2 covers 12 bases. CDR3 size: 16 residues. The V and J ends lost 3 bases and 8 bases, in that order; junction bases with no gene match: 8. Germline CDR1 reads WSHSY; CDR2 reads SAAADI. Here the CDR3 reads CASSDILAGGPDEQFF. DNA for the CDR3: TGCGCCAGCAGTGATATCCTAGCGGGAGGGCCCGATGAGCAGTTCTTC.

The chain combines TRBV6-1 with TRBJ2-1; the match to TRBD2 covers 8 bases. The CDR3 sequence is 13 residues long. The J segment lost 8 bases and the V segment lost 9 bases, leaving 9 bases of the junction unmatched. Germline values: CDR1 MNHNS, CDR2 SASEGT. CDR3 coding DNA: TGTGCCAGTACCTTTAGCGGGAAGGATGAGCAGTTCTTC. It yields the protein CASTFSGKDEQFF.

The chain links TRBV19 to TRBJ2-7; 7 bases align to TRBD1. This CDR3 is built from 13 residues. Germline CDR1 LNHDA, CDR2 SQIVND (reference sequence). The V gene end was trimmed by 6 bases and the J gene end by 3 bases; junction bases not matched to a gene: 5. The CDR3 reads CASRRRDSYEQYF. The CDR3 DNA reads TGTGCCAGTAGGAGAAGGGACAGCTACGAGCAGTACTTC.

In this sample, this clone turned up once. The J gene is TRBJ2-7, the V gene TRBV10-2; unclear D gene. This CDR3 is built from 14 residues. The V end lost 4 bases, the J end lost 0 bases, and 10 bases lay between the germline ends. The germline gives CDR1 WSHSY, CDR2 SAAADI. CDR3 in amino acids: CASSGFGLSYEQYF. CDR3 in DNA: TGCGCCAGCAGTGGATTTGGGCTCTCCTACGAGCAGTACTTC.

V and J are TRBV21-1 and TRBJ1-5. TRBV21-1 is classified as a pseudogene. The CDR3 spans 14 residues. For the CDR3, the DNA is TGTGCCAGCACATGGAGGATGAGGTATCAGCCCCAGCATTTT. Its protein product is CASTWRMRYQPQHF.

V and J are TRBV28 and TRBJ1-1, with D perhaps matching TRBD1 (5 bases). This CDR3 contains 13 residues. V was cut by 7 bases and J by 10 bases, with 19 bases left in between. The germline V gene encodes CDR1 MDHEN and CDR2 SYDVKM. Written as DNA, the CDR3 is TGTGCCAGCAAATCTCACAGGCCTGCCGGAGCTTTCTTT. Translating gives CASKSHRPAGAFF. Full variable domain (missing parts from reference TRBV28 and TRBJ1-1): DVKVTQSSRYLVKRTGEKVFLECVQDMDHENMFWYRQDPGLGLRLIYFSYDVKMKEKGDIPEGYSVSREKKERFSLILESASTNQTSMYLCASKSHRPAGAFFGQGTRLTVV.

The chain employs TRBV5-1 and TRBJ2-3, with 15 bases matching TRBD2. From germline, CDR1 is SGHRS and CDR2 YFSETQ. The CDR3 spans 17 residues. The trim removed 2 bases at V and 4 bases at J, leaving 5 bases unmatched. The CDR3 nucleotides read TGCGCCAGCAGCTTCGGACTAGCGGGAGGGTTGGCAGATACGCAGTATTTT. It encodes CASSFGLAGGLADTQYF. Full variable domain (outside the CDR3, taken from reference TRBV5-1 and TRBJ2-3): KAGVTQTPRYLIKTRGQQVTLSCSPISGHRSVSWYQQTPGQGLQFLFEYFSETQRNKGNFPGRFSGRQFSNSRSEMNVSTLELGDSALYLCASSFGLAGGLADTQYFGPGTRLTVL.

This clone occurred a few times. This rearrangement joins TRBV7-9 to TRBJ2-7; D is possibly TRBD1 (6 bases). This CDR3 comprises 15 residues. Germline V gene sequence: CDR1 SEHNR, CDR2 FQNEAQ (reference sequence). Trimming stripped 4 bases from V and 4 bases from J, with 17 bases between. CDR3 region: CASSYRGTPGYEQYF. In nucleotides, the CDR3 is TGTGCCAGCAGCTATAGGGGGACCCCTGGTTACGAGCAGTACTTC.

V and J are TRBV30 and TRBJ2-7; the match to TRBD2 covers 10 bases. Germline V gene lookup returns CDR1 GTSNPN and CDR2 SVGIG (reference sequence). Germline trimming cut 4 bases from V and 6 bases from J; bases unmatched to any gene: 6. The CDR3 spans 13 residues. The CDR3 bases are TGTGCCTGGAAAGCGGGAGGGCCGGGCGAGCAGTACTTC. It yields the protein CAWKAGGPGEQYF.

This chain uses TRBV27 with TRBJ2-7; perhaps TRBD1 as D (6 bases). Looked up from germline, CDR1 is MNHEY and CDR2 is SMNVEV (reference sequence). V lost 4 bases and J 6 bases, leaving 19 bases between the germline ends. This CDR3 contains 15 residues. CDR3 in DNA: TGTGCCAGCAGTTGGACGGCAGGGGCCTATTTCGAGCAGTACTTC. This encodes CASSWTAGAYFEQYF.

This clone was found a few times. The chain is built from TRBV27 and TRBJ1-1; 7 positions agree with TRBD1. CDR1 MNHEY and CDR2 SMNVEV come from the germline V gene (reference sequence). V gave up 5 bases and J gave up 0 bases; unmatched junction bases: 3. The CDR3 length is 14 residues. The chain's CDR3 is CASSPGQVNTEAFF. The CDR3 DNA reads TGTGCCAGCAGTCCCGGACAGGTGAACACTGAAGCTTTCTTT.

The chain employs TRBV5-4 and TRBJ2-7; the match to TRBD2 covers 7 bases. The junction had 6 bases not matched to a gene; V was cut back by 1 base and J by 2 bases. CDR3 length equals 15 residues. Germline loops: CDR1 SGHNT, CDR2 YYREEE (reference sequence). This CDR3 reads CASSLFRGGTYEQYF. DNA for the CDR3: TGTGCCAGCAGCTTGTTTCGGGGAGGGACCTACGAGCAGTACTTC.

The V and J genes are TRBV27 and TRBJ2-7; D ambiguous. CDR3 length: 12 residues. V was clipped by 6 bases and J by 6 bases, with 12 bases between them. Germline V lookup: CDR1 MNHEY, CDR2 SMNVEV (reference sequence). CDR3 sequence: CASRPRVGEQYF. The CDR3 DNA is TGTGCCAGCAGACCCCGGGTAGGCGAGCAGTACTTC.